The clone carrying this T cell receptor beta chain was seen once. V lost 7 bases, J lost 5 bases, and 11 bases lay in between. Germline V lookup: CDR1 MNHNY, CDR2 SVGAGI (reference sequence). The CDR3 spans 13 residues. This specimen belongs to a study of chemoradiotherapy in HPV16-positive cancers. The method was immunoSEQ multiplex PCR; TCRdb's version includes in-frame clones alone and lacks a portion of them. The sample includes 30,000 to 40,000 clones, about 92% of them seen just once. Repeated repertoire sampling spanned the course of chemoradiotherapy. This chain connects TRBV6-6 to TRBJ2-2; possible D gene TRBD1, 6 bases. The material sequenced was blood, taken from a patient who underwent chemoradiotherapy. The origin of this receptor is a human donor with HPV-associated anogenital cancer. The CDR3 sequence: CASKQGGTGELFF. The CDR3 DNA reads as TGTGCCAGCAAACAGGGCGGGACCGGGGAGCTGTTTTTT.